The clone carrying this T cell receptor (beta chain) appeared once. As yet, its antigen is unknown. These data originate in a study of CD8 T cells in Susac syndrome. Study-wide findings and caveats: As the study acknowledged, the number of individuals in its TCR sequencing and HLA analysis was relatively small.

RNA was extracted with the RNeasy kit, and a quantity of roughly 0.5 to 1 ug was reverse transcribed using random hexamers. An immunoSEQ multiplex PCR generated amplified TCR beta CDR3 products spanning 54 Vbeta and 13 Jbeta. One entry per CDR3 protein results from TCRdb running MiXCR on the immunoSEQ multiplex PCR reads. The table has 85,000 to 90,000 distinct CDR3 sequences, about 93% seen once; the top ten hold roughly 0.3%. The CDR3 consists of 17 residues. The ends lost 5 bases at V and 0 bases at J; junction bases unmatched: 8. Germline loops: CDR1 SGHVS, CDR2 FNYEAQ. Sequencing of TCR beta was performed on blood CD8+ and CD4+ T cells. Healthy donors acted as controls, with matching for age and sex.

V gene TRBV7-6 combines with J gene TRBJ2-1; TRBD2 agrees at 9 bases. The clonotype was recovered from a human donor in good health. Sequencing used CD8+ T cells from PBMCs. The CDR3 here is CASSASSGTYSYNEQFF. The CDR3 region has the DNA TGTGCCAGCAGCGCATCTAGCGGGACCTACTCCTACAATGAGCAGTTCTTC.